Below, one T cell receptor (beta chain) is given with its context. Its antigen is still unknown. Base-call qualities are not available, and no considerably larger clone is one nucleotide away. These data originate in a study of PD-L1 blockade in urothelial cancer (dated by TCRdb to the late 2010s). About the study as a whole: Every patient began therapy in about 2014 and was given atezolizumab 1,200 mg intravenously every 3 weeks. About nine tenths of the roughly 30 patients were males with bladder-origin urothelial cancer, and 18 of 29 reported a prior smoking history. Patients had an ECOG performance status of 0 or 1 and had received between 0 and 3 prior chemotherapy regimens. Blood samples were analyzed at two time points: 3 weeks after treatment start (second dose) and 6 weeks after treatment start. Blood samples yielded a median of 141,255 T cells and 65,000 to 95,000 unique TCRs, with median clonality about 0.08. The study, an exploratory multi-omic analysis, examined somatic, immune and clinical correlates of response to PD-L1 blockade with atezolizumab in urothelial cancer. TCR sequencing covered pretreatment tumor samples and matched, serially collected peripheral blood taken before and after atezolizumab treatment. Durable clinical benefit was defined as a progression-free survival longer than 6 months, and TCR features were additionally tested against progression-free survival and overall survival. Whole exome sequencing and RNA sequencing of pretreatment tumors were performed alongside TCR sequencing in the same patients. Durable clinical benefit was achieved by nine patients and was not achieved by 20 patients. Approximately 30 patients had pretreatment blood TCR-seq, some 25 had at least one posttreatment blood collection, and some 25 had tumor TCR-seq.

Beyond this particular receptor, the publication reports: Improved progression-free and overall survival was associated with having pretreatment peripheral blood TCR clonality below the median. Greater expansion of tumor-associated TCR clones in peripheral blood 3 weeks after the start of treatment was observed in patients with durable benefit (n of about 20, p = 0.022). Because the sample size was small (n = 29) and many of the analyses were exploratory, the results are meant to be hypothesis-generating.

Trimming leaves V shorter by 0 bases and J shorter by 0 bases, with the junction holding 8 bases beyond the gene matches. The germline V gene sets CDR1 to SGHRS and CDR2 to YFSETQ. Its CDR3 holds 18 amino acids, cysteine through phenylalanine. Kept here is only the CDR3 DNA, which spans 54 bases and is read in frame from base 1. To estimate absolute template abundance from read counts, synthetic TCR analog templates were spiked into each PCR. The immunoSEQ assay used bias-controlled V and J gene primers to amplify TCRbeta CDR3 regions from genomic DNA. Rearranged TCRbeta segments were sequenced at approximately 20X coverage. In the source study's methods: Clustering was used to correct sequencing errors, and CDR3s were annotated against IMGT so that V, D and J genes could be assigned. Only productive TCRbeta rearrangements were used in downstream analyses, excluding out-of-frame or stop-codon sequences. Clonality was calculated as one minus the Shannon entropy normalized by the log of the number of unique productive sequences. Clones differing between time points or between blood and tumor were identified by Fisher's exact test with Benjamini-Hochberg correction at adjusted p below 0.01. The table was pulled from immuneACCESS by TCRdb, which kept in-frame rearrangements only. Such tables lose some clones; where checked, under half of the loss comes from unresolved V genes, and the rest has no known cause. The DNA was the basis for D and trimming; V, J and clone size are from that table. Recorded for this sample are 60,000 to 75,000 clones; around 83% of them occurred a single time. The ten biggest clones cover 8% to 10% of the sample.

The time point label corresponds to: pretreatment peripheral blood. A cohort of 25 to 30 patients with locally advanced or metastatic urothelial carcinoma, treated at Memorial Sloan Kettering on a trial protocol, was included. Peripheral blood mononuclear cells were collected pretreatment and during treatment, at between 1 and 8 total time points per patient. The Qiagen DNeasy Blood extraction kit was used to purify genomic DNA from total PBMCs and tumor samples. PBMCs were collected pretreatment and during treatment and were isolated and stored as previously described. Sequencing used PBMCs, obtained around atezolizumab (anti-PD-L1) treatment. This TCR derives from a woman in her seventies with urothelial cancer. The V gene is TRBV5-1 and the J gene is TRBJ1-2; 10 central nucleotides agree with TRBD1. In nucleotide form, the sequence is TGCGCCAGCAGCTTGGCTGGGACAGGGGATTCTACTAACTATGGCTACACCTTC. This encodes CASSLAGTGDSTNYGYTF.